This entry concerns a single T cell receptor beta chain. Its antigen is not known. This sample's time point: after neoadjuvant nivolumab, at surgical resection. Survey sequencing of tumors mostly used 4.8 ug DNA, two replicates. Some clones are missing from TCRdb's copy, which holds only in-frame ones; the method was immunoSEQ multiplex PCR. The table has more than 9,000 clones, around 65% seen once. The sample comes from a study of neoadjuvant anti-PD-1 for oral cavity cancer. Study findings and constraints: Pretreatment Treg/Th17 ratio correlated inversely with post-treatment tumor clonality. With three patients per group, TCR findings need larger cohorts.

The specimen comprised tumor tissue, sampled after nivolumab (anti-PD-1) treatment. The TCR comes from a person aged 35-79 years with oral cavity squamous cell carcinoma.

As DNA, the CDR3 is TGTGCCAGCAGCTTATCCGGGACAGGGATGTTTAGAAATTCACCCCTCCACTTT. Translated, it gives CASSLSGTGMFRNSPLHF. This chain joins TRBV7-9 and TRBJ1-6; the match to TRBD1 covers 9 bases. The germline V gene encodes CDR1 SEHNR and CDR2 FQNEAQ (reference sequence). The CDR3 covers 18 residues. The J segment lost 7 bases and the V segment lost 2 bases, leaving 12 bases of the junction unmatched.